This T cell receptor beta chain was documented in a study of blood T cell repertoires in COVID-19. Assay used: immunoSEQ multiplex PCR; TCRdb lists only in-frame clones, some missing. The sample lists some 110,000 clones, roughly 80% occurring once. After removal of 4 bases from V and 11 bases from J, the junction contained 9 bases not matched to a gene. The CDR3 contains 15 residues. Germline CDR1 and CDR2: SGHRS and YFSETQ. The sequencing sample was made of peripheral blood. The J gene is TRBJ2-3, the V gene TRBV5-1, with 14 bases aligning to TRBD2. The TCR was taken from an older woman with acute or convalescent COVID-19. CDR3 amino acids: CASSETSGGAKGQYF. CDR3 nucleotide sequence: TGCGCCAGCAGCGAGACTAGCGGGGGGGCGAAAGGGCAGTATTTT.